A selection of T cell receptor beta chains follows, all from one sample in a study of cytomegalovirus exposure and HLA in healthy donors. This table comes from immunoSEQ multiplex PCR, and its TCRdb copy is limited to in-frame clones, with some not included. Seen here are under 150,000 clones, about four fifths observed once, and the top ten hold about 3.4%. What was sequenced was PBMCs. The receptors stem from a female donor in good health and CMV-seronegative. CDR3s include the opening cysteine and the closing phenylalanine or tryptophan. A D gene is named only where the DNA matches it firmly. Where a row states a size, it is once, few, many or the class of an expanded clone; other rows omit it.

>TRBJ2-1|TRBV4-1|-|-
CASSQVPGMAYNEQFF
TGCGCCAGCAGCCAAGTCCCGGGAATGGCCTACAATGAGCAGTTCTTC
>TRBJ2-7|TRBV10-3|TRBD1|-
CAIRGDRGVYEQYF
TGTGCCATCAGGGGGGACAGGGGTGTTTACGAGCAGTACTTC
>TRBJ2-5|TRBV11-2|-|-
CASSLGAEETQYF
TGTGCCAGCAGCTTAGGGGCAGAAGAGACCCAGTACTTC
>TRBJ2-1|TRBV9|TRBD2|-
CASSVEAGGPYNEQFF
TGTGCCAGCAGCGTAGAGGCGGGAGGGCCTTACAATGAGCAGTTCTTC
>TRBJ2-3|TRBV4-1|TRBD2|-
CASSLLVSGTFSTDTQYF
TGCGCCAGCAGCCTACTCGTTAGCGGGACCTTTAGCACAGATACGCAGTATTTT
>TRBJ1-2|TRBV6-5|TRBD1|-
CASSDRGYGYTF
TGTGCCAGCAGTGACAGGGGCTATGGCTACACCTTC
>TRBJ1-5|TRBV15|-|-
CATSRDGLSQGGQPQHF
TGTGCCACCAGCAGAGATGGGCTATCACAGGGTGGCCAGCCCCAGCATTTT
>TRBJ1-4|TRBV4-1|-|-
CASSQDEGINEKLFF
TGCGCCAGCAGCCAAGATGAGGGCATTAATGAAAAACTGTTTTTT
>TRBJ2-5|TRBV19|TRBD2|few
CASSMWEGETQYF
TGTGCCAGTAGTATGTGGGAGGGGGAGACCCAGTACTTC
>TRBJ1-2|TRBV10-3|-|few
CAIGGGGYTF
TGTGCCATCGGGGGCGGCGGCTACACCTTC
>TRBJ2-2|TRBV9|TRBD1|-
CASRARGTGELFF
TGTGCCAGCAGAGCCAGGGGGACCGGGGAGCTGTTTTTT
>TRBJ2-2|TRBV29-1|TRBD2|-
CSVEREGYTGELFF
TGCAGCGTAGAGAGGGAGGGGTACACCGGGGAGCTGTTTTTT
>TRBJ1-5|TRBV21-1|-|once
CASSKAPAGGRSNQPQHF
TGTGCCAGCAGCAAAGCGCCAGCAGGGGGAAGGAGCAATCAGCCCCAGCATTTT
>TRBJ2-7|TRBV4-2|-|-
CASSISRGNVKQYF
TGTGCCAGCAGCATATCCCGGGGAAACGTCAAGCAGTACTTC
>TRBJ2-2|TRBV19|TRBD2|-
CATGGIHRGGTGELFF
TGTGCCACCGGGGGGATCCACCGGGGGGGGACCGGGGAGCTGTTTTTT
>TRBJ1-1|TRBV18|TRBD1|-
CASGRDSGAEAFF
TGTGCCAGCGGGCGGGACAGTGGGGCTGAAGCTTTCTTT
>TRBJ2-3|TRBV7-9|TRBD2|-
CASRGSRGLAGGPDTQYF
TGTGCCAGCAGAGGAAGCCGCGGACTAGCGGGGGGGCCCGATACGCAGTATTTT
>TRBJ2-2|TRBV5-1|TRBD1|-
CASSLAGDRAGGELFF
TGCGCCAGCAGCTTGGCTGGGGACAGGGCTGGCGGGGAGCTGTTTTTT
>TRBJ1-2|TRBV7-6|TRBD1|-
CASSPGQGYLRGYTF
TGTGCCAGCAGCCCTGGACAGGGATACTTGAGAGGCTACACCTTC
>TRBJ1-6|TRBV2|-|-
CASREEQGISYNSPLHF
TGTGCCAGCAGGGAAGAACAGGGAATCTCCTATAATTCACCCCTCCACTTT
>TRBJ1-5|TRBV28|-|-
CASRVFRTEYSNQPQHF
TGTGCCAGCAGAGTATTCAGGACAGAGTATAGCAATCAGCCCCAGCATTTT
>TRBJ1-2|TRBV11-2|-|-
CASRASGNYGYTF
TGTGCCAGCAGGGCGTCAGGGAACTATGGCTACACCTTC
>TRBJ2-1|TRBV7-2|TRBD1|few
CASSPRGPAEQFF
TGTGCCAGCAGCCCTAGGGGGCCCGCTGAGCAGTTCTTC
>TRBJ1-6|TRBV7-9|TRBD1|once
CASSPGGSSSPLHF
TGTGCCAGCAGTCCAGGGGGCTCGAGTTCACCCCTCCACTTT
>TRBJ1-5|TRBV4-3|-|-
CASSQGLTDQPQHF
TGCGCCAGCAGCCAGGGGTTGACAGATCAGCCCCAGCATTTT
>TRBJ1-4|TRBV7-6|-|-
CASSSEPTVGKLFF
TGTGCCAGCAGCTCCGAACCGACAGTGGGAAAACTGTTTTTT
>TRBJ1-5|TRBV28|-|-
CASRESGQPQHF
TGTGCCAGCAGGGAAAGCGGCCAGCCCCAGCATTTT
>TRBJ1-6|TRBV6-1|-|once
CASSERARGSSYNSPLHF
TGTGCCAGCAGTGAAAGAGCGCGTGGGAGCTCCTATAATTCACCCCTCCACTTT
>TRBJ1-2|TRBV29-1|-|-
CSFGLGANYGYTF
TGCAGCTTCGGACTGGGAGCTAACTATGGCTACACCTTC
>TRBJ2-1|TRBV5-1|TRBD2|-
CASSLKRDEDYLYNEQFF
TGCGCCAGCAGCTTGAAGCGGGACGAGGACTATTTATACAATGAGCAGTTCTTC
>TRBJ1-2|TRBV29-1|TRBD1|-
CSDYRGGGYTF
TGCAGCGATTACAGGGGAGGAGGCTACACCTTC
>TRBJ1-2|TRBV7-8|-|-
CASSPNKSGGYTF
TGTGCCAGCAGCCCTAACAAGTCGGGAGGCTACACCTTC
>TRBJ2-7|TRBV19|-|once
CASSPPGGRGYEQYF
TGTGCCAGTAGCCCTCCAGGGGGGCGTGGATACGAGCAGTACTTC
>TRBJ2-3|TRBV10-3|-|-
CAIADSTSSTDTQYF
TGTGCCATCGCCGACAGTACATCTAGCACAGATACGCAGTATTTT
>TRBJ1-5|TRBV5-8|-|-
CASSLGVRGSQPQHF
TGTGCCAGCAGCTTGGGGGTTCGGGGTAGTCAGCCCCAGCATTTT
>TRBJ2-6|TRBV4-2|-|-
CGVGAGANVLTF
TGTGGGGTAGGGGCGGGGGCCAACGTCCTGACTTTC
>TRBJ1-2|TRBV6-1|TRBD1|-
CASSDPIGQGYGYTF
TGTGCCAGCAGTGATCCAATAGGACAGGGGTATGGCTACACCTTC
>TRBJ1-4|TRBV7-8|TRBD1|-
CASSFPGTGGEKLFF
TGTGCCAGCAGCTTCCCCGGGACAGGGGGTGAAAAACTGTTTTTT
>TRBJ2-7|TRBV7-6|-|-
CASSLGPGAYEQYF
TGTGCCAGCAGCTTAGGGCCGGGGGCCTACGAGCAGTACTTC
>TRBJ2-2|TRBV5-1|TRBD2|-
CASSLSPGRAGELFF
TGCGCCAGCAGCTTATCGCCGGGGAGGGCCGGGGAGCTGTTTTTT
>TRBJ2-7|TRBV6-5|-|-
CASSYSQGLDEQYF
TGTGCCAGCAGTTACTCCCAGGGGCTCGACGAGCAGTACTTC
>TRBJ2-3|TRBV28|TRBD2|-
CASSLRGGNFGTDTQYF
TGTGCCAGCAGTTTGCGCGGGGGGAACTTTGGCACAGATACGCAGTATTTT
>TRBJ2-5|TRBV11-2|TRBD2|once
CAFSGGPGETQYF
TGTGCCTTTAGCGGGGGGCCGGGGGAGACCCAGTACTTC
>TRBJ2-5|TRBV5-1|TRBD1|-
CASSLGQGRETQYF
TGCGCCAGCAGCTTGGGACAGGGGAGGGAGACCCAGTACTTC
>TRBJ2-3|TRBV10-3|-|-
CAISGGRGDDTQYF
TGTGCCATCAGTGGGGGGAGGGGGGACGATACGCAGTATTTT
>TRBJ1-1|TRBV19|-|-
CASSIMANTEAFF
TGTGCCAGTAGTATAATGGCGAACACTGAAGCTTTCTTT
>TRBJ1-1|TRBV7-9|-|-
CASSLALPGTEAFF
TGTGCCAGCAGCTTAGCGCTCCCAGGGACTGAAGCTTTCTTT
>TRBJ2-1|TRBV5-4|-|-
CASSLGLISYNEQFF
TGTGCCAGCAGCTTGGGGCTGATCTCCTACAATGAGCAGTTCTTC
>TRBJ2-1|TRBV6-1|TRBD1|few
CASSRTGNGINEQFF
TGTGCCAGCAGTCGGACAGGGAACGGGATCAATGAGCAGTTCTTC
>TRBJ2-1|TRBV27|TRBD2|-
CASRSSGVREQFF
TGTGCCAGCAGGTCTAGCGGGGTGAGGGAGCAGTTCTTC
>TRBJ2-5|TRBV10-3|TRBD1|-
CAISLTGRETQYF
TGTGCCATCAGCTTGACAGGGCGAGAGACCCAGTACTTC
>TRBJ2-7|TRBV5-4|TRBD2|-
CASRSGGEQYF
TGTGCCAGCAGGTCGGGGGGCGAGCAGTACTTC
>TRBJ2-7|TRBV6-5|TRBD2|-
CASSYLTSGRVYEQYF
TGTGCCAGCAGTTACCTAACTAGCGGGCGAGTCTACGAGCAGTACTTC
>TRBJ1-1|TRBV6-6|-|few
CASTNGVNTEAFF
TGTGCCAGCACCAACGGGGTGAACACTGAAGCTTTCTTT
>TRBJ1-1|TRBV2|-|few
CASAGHSTEAFF
TGTGCCAGCGCGGGGCACAGCACTGAAGCTTTCTTT
>TRBJ2-1|TRBV5-4|-|-
CASSLDRLIREQFF
TGTGCCAGCAGCTTGGACAGGTTGATTCGGGAGCAGTTCTTC